This TCR beta chain was recovered during a study of blood T cell repertoires in COVID-19. Germline-derived CDR1 and CDR2 are SGHRS and YFSETQ. This CDR3 is built from 16 residues. Trimming took off 2 bases at V and 7 bases at J, with 19 bases between the two ends. Produced via immunoSEQ multiplex PCR; TCRdb's table is partial and in-frame only. Found here are around 120,000 clones, around 79% of them singletons; the top ten hold 20%. V and J are TRBV5-1 and TRBJ2-4, with D perhaps TRBD2 (6 bases). This receptor was identified in a man in his 70s with active or convalescent COVID-19. The sequenced sample consisted of peripheral blood. The CDR3 DNA is TGCGCCAGCAGCTTTGGAGGGCAAGGCTCAAACAACATTCAGTACTTC. It yields the protein CASSFGGQGSNNIQYF.